The next 32 T cell receptor beta chains were all read from a single sample in a study of human T cells and chemical hapten exposure. Time point indicated: pre-sensitization, week 0. Treatment reported: therapeutic diphenylcyclopropenone sensitization with weekly scalp DPC. From the RACE reads, TCRdb called clonotypes with MiXCR, one entry per CDR3 protein. This sample has fewer than 300,000 distinct CDR3 sequences, with roughly 8.9% found just once. The sequences come from whole blood, collected in connection with sensitization to the hapten diphenylcyclopropenone (DPC). These receptors were collected from a middle-aged woman with alopecia areata. Some clones in this sample may be carry-over from other donors' samples.

The rearrangement joins TRBV28 to TRBJ2-5; tentatively, D is TRBD2 (5 bases). The CDR3 totals 16 residues. V was clipped by 5 bases and J by 5 bases, with 21 bases between them. Germline loops: CDR1 MDHEN, CDR2 SYDVKM. The CDR3 nucleotides read TGTGCCAGCAGTGTGGTTGGAAGGCGCGGGTGGGAGACCCAGTACTTC. Protein sequence: CASSVVGRRGWETQYF.

The genes are TRBV5-6 and TRBJ2-3; 7 bases match TRBD1. Trimming removed 7 bases from V and 3 bases from J; junction bases left unmatched: 8. Germline values: CDR1 SGHDT, CDR2 YYEEEE. The CDR3 is 14 residues long. DNA for the CDR3: TGTGCCAGCTATACAGGGGCGAGGACAGATACGCAGTATTTT. Translating it yields CASYTGARTDTQYF.

This clonotype has a handful of counts. The J gene is TRBJ2-3, the V gene TRBV27; no clear D gene. The CDR3 is 11 amino acids. V shed 7 bases and J shed 2 bases, with 4 bases lying between them. Looked up from germline, CDR1 is MNHEY and CDR2 is SMNVEV (reference sequence). The CDR3 region has the DNA TGTGCCAGCACCCCCACAGATACGCAGTATTTT. Translating it yields CASTPTDTQYF.

The sample holds a few counts of this clonotype. V is TRBV20-1 and J is TRBJ2-5, with no clear D. This CDR3 contains 11 residues. The V gene's germline CDR1 is DFQATT and CDR2 SNEGSKA (reference sequence). Trimming shortened V by 1 base and J by 5 bases, and 5 bases separated the two germline ends. The CDR3 bases are TGCAGTGCTAGAGGAGCGGAGACCCAGTACTTC. This encodes CSARGAETQYF.

This chain links TRBV10-3 with TRBJ2-3, with TRBD2 matching 11 bases. Germline trimming cut 0 bases from V and 5 bases from J; bases unmatched to any gene: 7. Germline V gene sequence: CDR1 ENHRY, CDR2 SYGVKD. This CDR3 spans 17 amino acids. This chain's CDR3 is CAISESSLTSGRDTQYF. The CDR3 bases are TGTGCCATCAGTGAGTCGAGTTTAACTAGCGGGAGAGATACGCAGTATTTT.

This clonotype was observed a handful of times. The V gene is TRBV6-2 or TRBV6-3, the J gene TRBJ1-1, with TRBD1 identical over 7 bases. With V trimmed by 4 bases and J by 5 bases, 4 bases remained unmatched. Looked up from germline, CDR1 is MNHEY and CDR2 is SVGEGT. The CDR3 totals 13 residues. The CDR3 loop reads CASSFTGVTEAFF. The CDR3 coding sequence is TGTGCCAGCAGTTTTACAGGGGTAACTGAAGCTTTCTTT.

The V and J genes are TRBV6-2 or TRBV6-3 and TRBJ1-1, with 7 bases that match TRBD1. CDR3 length: 13 amino acids. Germline CDR1 is MNHEY and CDR2 is SVGEGT. Trimming took 7 bases from V and 0 from J; bases not matched to a gene: 2. CDR3 in amino acids: CASKGTVNTEAFF. CDR3 nucleotides: TGTGCCAGCAAGGGGACAGTGAACACTGAAGCTTTCTTT.

The V gene is TRBV6-2 or TRBV6-3, the J gene TRBJ2-2, with D maybe TRBD2 (5 bases). Germline values: CDR1 MNHEY, CDR2 SVGEGT. The V end was cut by 0 bases, the J end by 6 bases, with 14 bases between. The CDR3 totals 16 residues. Here the CDR3 DNA reads TGTGCCAGCAGTTACTCCGGGAATAGCCTATCCGGGGAGCTGTTTTTT. Amino acids: CASSYSGNSLSGELFF.

V and J are TRBV5-1 and TRBJ2-7, with D tentatively TRBD1 (5 bases). CDR3 size: 17 residues. V shed 1 base and J shed 3 bases, with 20 bases lying between them. Germline CDR1 SGHRS, CDR2 YFSETQ. In DNA, the CDR3 is TGCGCCAGCAGCTTGTTTCGTCCAGGCCAGGGAATCTACGAGCAGTACTTC. This gives the protein CASSLFRPGQGIYEQYF. The full variable domain, with the rest looked up from reference TRBV5-1 and TRBJ2-7, is KAGVTQTPRYLIKTRGQQVTLSCSPISGHRSVSWYQQTPGQGLQFLFEYFSETQRNKGNFPGRFSGRQFSNSRSEMNVSTLELGDSALYLCASSLFRPGQGIYEQYFGPGTRLTVT.

V and J are TRBV9 and TRBJ1-2; 7 positions match TRBD1. Germline CDR1 is SGDLS and CDR2 is YYNGEE. The CDR3 runs to 17 residues. J gave up 4 bases and V 0 bases, and 12 bases lay outside the gene matches. This CDR3 reads CASSVEGRGHPSYGYTF. The CDR3 nucleotides read TGTGCCAGCAGCGTAGAGGGAAGGGGGCACCCTTCCTATGGCTACACCTTC. The full variable domain, rest sourced from reference TRBV9 and TRBJ1-2, is DSGVTQTPKHLITATGQRVTLRCSPRSGDLSVYWYQQSLDQGLQFLIQYYNGEERAKGNILERFSAQQFPDLHSELNLSSLELGDSALYFCASSVEGRGHPSYGYTFGSGTRLTVV.

This clonotype has a count of ten or more. The chain has TRBV7-9 and TRBJ1-1, with D possibly TRBD1 on 6 matching bases. V shed 3 bases and J shed 0 bases, with 11 bases lying between them. The CDR3 extends over 15 amino acids. CDR1 is SEHNR and CDR2 is FQNEAQ in the germline V gene (reference sequence). The CDR3 protein is CASSFSGVMNTEAFF. The CDR3 region has the DNA TGTGCCAGCAGCTTCTCAGGGGTTATGAACACTGAAGCTTTCTTT.

This clonotype occurred a few times. The CDR3 here is CASSLALAVDTQYF. CDR3 bases: TGCGCCAGCAGCTTGGCGCTAGCGGTAGATACGCAGTATTTT. J is TRBJ2-3 and V is TRBV5-1, with 7 bases matching TRBD2. The CDR3 contains 14 residues. V lost 0 bases to trimming and J lost 5 bases; unmatched junction nucleotides: 3. Germline CDR1 reads SGHRS; CDR2 reads YFSETQ.

There are a few counts of this clonotype. This chain uses TRBV28 with TRBJ2-5, with D possibly TRBD2 on 5 matching bases. Germline lookup yields CDR1 MDHEN and CDR2 SYDVKM. Trimming removed 7 bases from V and 1 base from J, with 16 bases in between. This CDR3 region has 15 residues. Written as DNA, the CDR3 is TGTGCCAGCATTGGTGGAGGAGCGTCCCAAGAGACCCAGTACTTC. This encodes CASIGGGASQETQYF.

This chain links TRBV6-6 with TRBJ2-3; D is perhaps TRBD2 (6 bases). V lost 6 bases and J 8 bases, leaving 15 bases between the germline ends. This CDR3 spans 13 amino acids. Germline V gene lookup returns CDR1 MNHNY and CDR2 SVGAGI (reference sequence). The DNA for the CDR3 is TGTGCCAGCAGGCCCGGGACTCCGGGTACGCAGTATTTT. This gives the protein CASRPGTPGTQYF.

This clonotype was found a few times. The chain couples TRBV6-2 or TRBV6-3 to TRBJ2-7; D perhaps matches TRBD2 (5 bases). V was cut by 2 bases and J by 2 bases, with 13 bases left in between. CDR3 length: 15 residues. The V gene's germline CDR1 is MNHEY and CDR2 SVGEGT. CDR3: CASSYVSGLTYEQYF. The CDR3 DNA is TGTGCCAGCAGTTACGTGAGCGGACTCACCTACGAGCAGTACTTC.

This clonotype has only a few counts. The chain combines TRBV6-2 or TRBV6-3 with TRBJ2-3; 7 bases line up with TRBD2. Germline V gene data show CDR1 as MNHEY and CDR2 as SVGEGT. V lost 2 bases, J lost 2 bases, and 4 bases stayed unmatched. The CDR3 has 15 amino acids. The CDR3 spells CASSYGREDTDTQYF. CDR3 bases: TGTGCCAGCAGTTACGGACGGGAGGACACAGATACGCAGTATTTT.

This clonotype has at least ten counts. The V and J genes are TRBV12-3 or TRBV12-4 and TRBJ2-3; maybe TRBD2 (6 bases). The CDR3 extends over 15 amino acids. V was shortened by 6 bases and J by 3 bases, with 16 bases between the two germline ends. CDR3 protein: CASSISGEGTDTQYF. The CDR3, as DNA: TGTGCCAGCAGCATTAGCGGTGAGGGGACAGATACGCAGTATTTT.

This clonotype was recorded many times. The chain carries TRBV20-1 and TRBJ1-3; TRBD1 matches 7 bases. The germline gives CDR1 DFQATT, CDR2 SNEGSKA (reference sequence). Germline trimming cut 3 bases from V and 0 bases from J; bases unmatched to any gene: 2. The CDR3 has 14 residues. CDR3 protein: CSARDRHSGNTIYF. CDR3 coding DNA: TGCAGTGCTAGGGACAGGCACTCTGGAAACACCATATATTTT.

This sequence joins TRBV28 and TRBJ2-3; 9 nucleotides line up with TRBD2. The germline V gene encodes CDR1 MDHEN and CDR2 SYDVKM. The ends lost 3 bases at V and 5 bases at J; junction bases unmatched: 6. The CDR3 contains 15 residues. CDR3 in DNA: TGTGCCAGCAGTTTCCGTCCTAGCGGGATAGATACGCAGTATTTT. Translating gives CASSFRPSGIDTQYF.

A note on this clonotype: This likely comes from a read error, as the CDR3 has no conserved phenylalanine or tryptophan at its end. The gene calls are TRBV11-3 and TRBJ2-2; D is undetermined. Germline CDR1 SGHNT, CDR2 YENEEA. The CDR3 is 14 amino acids. Between the trimmed V and J ends, which lost 7 bases and 5 bases, there was a span of 14 bases. The CDR3 DNA is TGTGCCAGCACCTCGACGAAGGATACCGGGGAGCTGTTTTCT. Translating gives CASTSTKDTGELFS.

This clonotype was detected ten times or more. The gene calls are TRBV5-1 and TRBJ2-2; 7 positions agree with TRBD1. Losses at the gene ends were 0 bases for V and 4 bases for J; bases not matched to a gene: 0. CDR3 length: 14 amino acids. Germline V gene sequence: CDR1 SGHRS, CDR2 YFSETQ. This chain's CDR3 is CASSLGQGTGELFF. In nucleotides, the CDR3 is TGCGCCAGCAGCTTGGGACAGGGCACCGGGGAGCTGTTTTTT.

The chain links TRBV5-4 to TRBJ1-2; tentatively, D is TRBD1 (6 bases). Trimming took 4 bases from V and 6 from J, leaving 22 bases between them. CDR1 is SGHNT and CDR2 is YYREEE in the germline V gene (reference sequence). This CDR3 region has 16 residues. The CDR3 loop reads CASSRFFAGAGNGYTF. For the CDR3, the DNA is TGTGCCAGCAGCCGGTTTTTTGCAGGGGCTGGAAATGGCTACACCTTC.

This clonotype occurred a few times. The chain has TRBV20-1 and TRBJ1-5; 7 nucleotides agree with TRBD1. The CDR3 sequence is 15 residues long. With 4 bases clipped from V and 3 bases from J, the junction kept 9 bases outside the gene matches. CDR1 and CDR2 (germline): DFQATT, SNEGSKA (reference sequence). In DNA, the CDR3 is TGCAGTGCTAAGTTACCGGGACAGCCCAATCAGCCCCAGCATTTT. It yields the protein CSAKLPGQPNQPQHF.

This clonotype was recorded a few times. The chain has TRBV4-2 and TRBJ2-7; 10 bases agree with TRBD2. Unmatched junction bases numbered 12, after V lost 0 bases and J lost 7 bases. Germline CDR1 reads LGHNA; CDR2 reads YNFKEQ. The CDR3 is made up of 17 amino acids. The CDR3 is CASSQESASSGSEEQYF. The CDR3, as DNA: TGTGCCAGCAGCCAAGAGTCAGCGTCTAGCGGGAGCGAAGAGCAGTACTTC.

V gene TRBV7-9 combines with J gene TRBJ2-1; D ambiguous. The CDR3 runs to 13 residues. V gave up 5 bases and J gave up 6 bases, with 11 bases separating them. Germline loops: CDR1 SEHNR, CDR2 FQNEAQ (reference sequence). DNA for the CDR3: TGTGCCAGCAGCCCCCCCGCCAGCAATGAGCAGTTCTTC. Translated, it gives CASSPPASNEQFF. Based on the CDR3 plus reference TRBV7-9 and TRBJ2-1, the full variable domain is DTGVSQNPRHKITKRGQNVTFRCDPISEHNRLYWYRQTLGQGPEFLTYFQNEAQLEKSRLLSDRFSAERPKGSFSTLEIQRTEQGDSAMYLCASSPPASNEQFFGPGTRLTVL.

With respect to this clonotype: At one of its ends the junction is not consistent with the germline gene, which may arise from a read error. The chain combines TRBV28 with TRBJ2-2; TRBD2 matches at 11 bases. Germline lookup yields CDR1 MDHEN and CDR2 SYDVKM. CDR3 size: 17 residues. For the CDR3, the DNA is TGTGCCAGCAGTTTGACTAGCGGGGTCGCGAACACCGGGGAGCAGTTTTTT. This codes for CASSLTSGVANTGEQFF.

This clonotype has only a few counts. The V gene is TRBV10-3, the J gene TRBJ1-4, with TRBD1 as a possible D gene (6 bases). The germline CDR1 and CDR2 sequences are ENHRY and SYGVKD. The V gene lost 6 bases and the J gene lost 8 bases, with 13 bases spanning the gap. The CDR3 totals 13 residues. The CDR3 DNA reads as TGTGCCATCAGCCCTGTCGGGGGCGAAAAACTGTTTTTT. This sequence encodes CAISPVGGEKLFF.

Ten or more counts support this clonotype. This chain connects TRBV6-1 to TRBJ2-3; 7 bases agree with TRBD1. The ends lost 1 base at V and 5 bases at J; junction bases unmatched: 9. Germline-derived CDR1 and CDR2 are MNHNS and SASEGT. This CDR3 region has 16 residues. The CDR3 sequence is CASSEVWGHRGDTQYF. The CDR3 DNA sequence: TGTGCCAGCAGTGAAGTCTGGGGACACAGGGGAGATACGCAGTATTTT.

About this clonotype itself: This may arise from a read error, as a much more abundant clone is one base away. The V call is TRBV3-1, the J call TRBJ2-7; D assignment may be TRBD1 or TRBD2 (5 bases each). V was shortened by 4 bases and J by 0 bases, with 10 bases between the two germline ends. CDR3 length equals 14 residues. Germline V gene lookup returns CDR1 LGHDT and CDR2 YNNKEL (reference sequence). CDR3 sequence reads: CASSREGSSYEQYF. In DNA form, the CDR3 reads TGTGCCAGCAGCCGCGAGGGGAGCTCCTACGAGCAGTACTTC.

The rearrangement uses TRBV28 and TRBJ2-3; weak D call: TRBD2 (5 bases). This CDR3 contains 16 residues. With 2 bases removed from V and 2 bases from J, the gap between germline ends came to 14 bases. Looked up from germline, CDR1 is MDHEN and CDR2 is SYDVKM. The CDR3 DNA follows: TGTGCCAGCAGTTTAACTCTGGGAGCGATCACAGATACGCAGTATTTT. Its translation is CASSLTLGAITDTQYF. Using reference TRBV28 and TRBJ2-3 for the parts outside the CDR3, the full variable domain is DVKVTQSSRYLVKRTGEKVFLECVQDMDHENMFWYRQDPGLGLRLIYFSYDVKMKEKGDIPEGYSVSREKKERFSLILESASTNQTSMYLCASSLTLGAITDTQYFGPGTRLTVL.

The rearrangement uses TRBV29-1 and TRBJ1-1, with D uncertain. Germline CDR1 SQVTM, CDR2 ANQGSEA. CDR3 length equals 14 residues. The V gene lost 4 bases and the J gene lost 5 bases, with 17 bases spanning the gap. CDR3 in DNA: TGCAGCGTTGGAACCAGGCCAGTGTGGACTGAAGCTTTCTTT. As protein: CSVGTRPVWTEAFF.

This clonotype was observed a handful of times. The chain recombines TRBV30 with TRBJ2-1; D gene ambiguous. V was pared by 0 bases and J by 12 bases, with 12 bases between. The CDR3 consists of 12 residues. From germline, CDR1 is GTSNPN and CDR2 SVGIG (reference sequence). The CDR3, as DNA: TGTGCCTGGAGTGTAATGGGGTTCGGGCAGTTCTTC. Protein sequence: CAWSVMGFGQFF. The variable domain in full, with the rest retrieved from reference TRBV30 and TRBJ2-1, is SQTIHQWPATLVQPVGSPLSLECTVEGTSNPNLYWYRQAAGRGLQLLFYSVGIGQISSEVPQNLSASRPQDRQFILSSKKLLLSDSGFYLCAWSVMGFGQFFGPGTRLTVL.